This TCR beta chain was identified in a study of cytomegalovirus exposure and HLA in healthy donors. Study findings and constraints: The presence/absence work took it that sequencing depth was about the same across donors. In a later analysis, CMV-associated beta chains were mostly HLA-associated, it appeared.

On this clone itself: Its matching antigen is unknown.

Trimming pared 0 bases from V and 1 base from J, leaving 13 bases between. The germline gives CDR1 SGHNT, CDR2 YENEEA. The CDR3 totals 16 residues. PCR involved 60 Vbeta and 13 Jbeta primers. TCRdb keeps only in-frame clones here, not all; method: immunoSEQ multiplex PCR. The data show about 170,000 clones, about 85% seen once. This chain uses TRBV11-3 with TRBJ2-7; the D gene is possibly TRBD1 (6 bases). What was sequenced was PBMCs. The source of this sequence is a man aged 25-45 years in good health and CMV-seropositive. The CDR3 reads CASSLDPSGASYEQYF. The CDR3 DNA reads TGTGCCAGCAGCTTAGATCCCTCAGGGGCTTCCTACGAGCAGTACTTC.